A single sample gave rise to the 9 T cell receptor beta chains below, sequenced in a study of beta chain features in type 1 diabetes. Reverse transcription of all isolated RNA meant that expressed TCRB transcripts were sequenced. Using immunoSEQ multiplex PCR, the repertoire was profiled, and TCRdb retains in-frame clones only, with some absent. The sample consists of under 300,000 clones, about 8.5% of them appearing once. Sequenced sample: central memory CD4+ T cells from blood. The receptor set was obtained from a woman under 30 in good health.

In nucleotides, the CDR3 is TGTGCCAGCAGCTTCCCGGGGCAGGCCCTAACCTTC. Protein: CASSFPGQALTF. The genes are TRBV7-9 and TRBJ1-2, with D maybe TRBD1 (5 bases). Germline lookup yields CDR1 SEHNR and CDR2 FQNEAQ (reference sequence). The CDR3 runs to 12 residues. V was pared by 3 bases and J by 14 bases, with 16 bases between.

This clone was seen a few times. The chain joins TRBV5-4 to TRBJ2-3; 7 nucleotides agree with TRBD1. In germline, CDR1 is SGHNT, CDR2 YYREEE (reference sequence). The junction had 6 bases not matched to a gene; V was cut back by 4 bases and J by 1 base. The CDR3 has 15 residues. The CDR3 coding sequence is TGTGCCAGCAGCGCACAGGGGTTCGGCACAGATACGCAGTATTTT. Translated: CASSAQGFGTDTQYF.

In DNA form, the CDR3 reads TGTGCCAGCAGCGGTGAGGGGACCCAGTACTTC. It translates to CASSGEGTQYF. The rearrangement joins TRBV9 to TRBJ2-5; D is possibly TRBD2 (5 bases). V was trimmed by 3 bases and J by 7 bases, leaving 7 bases between them. The V gene's germline CDR1 is SGDLS and CDR2 YYNGEE. The CDR3 has 11 residues.

This sequence joins TRBV19 and TRBJ2-1; 9 bases are shared with TRBD1. J gave up 6 bases and V 1 base, and 10 bases lay outside the gene matches. There are 17 residues in the CDR3. Germline V gene data show CDR1 as LNHDA and CDR2 as SQIVND (reference sequence). The CDR3 reads CASSIAGTGSLSNEQFF. DNA for the CDR3: TGTGCCAGTAGTATAGCCGGGACAGGGTCTCTCAGCAATGAGCAGTTCTTC. Full variable domain (missing parts from reference TRBV19 and TRBJ2-1): DGGITQSPKYLFRKEGQNVTLSCEQNLNHDAMYWYRQDPGQGLRLIYYSQIVNDFQKGDIAEGYSVSREKKESFPLTVTSAQKNPTAFYLCASSIAGTGSLSNEQFFGPGTRLTVL.

This clone has only a few counts. This chain uses TRBV5-6 with TRBJ1-2; D remains ambiguous. V lost 4 bases and J 6 bases, leaving 13 bases between the germline ends. The CDR3 runs 13 residues. The germline V gene has CDR1 SGHDT and CDR2 YYEEEE. Here the CDR3 DNA reads TGTGCCAGCAGCAACCCGGGGAGGGATGGCTACACCTTC. Protein: CASSNPGRDGYTF.

This clone turned up a few times. V is TRBV6-5 and J is TRBJ1-4, with D uncertain. CDR3 size: 15 residues. The V gene's germline CDR1 is MNHEY and CDR2 SVGAGI. Trimming pared 0 bases from V and 8 bases from J, leaving 13 bases between. The CDR3 protein is CASSYSWGRGEKLFF. CDR3 coding DNA: TGTGCCAGCAGTTACTCCTGGGGAAGAGGAGAAAAACTGTTTTTT.

The rearrangement joins TRBV7-9 to TRBJ2-3; 8 bases fit TRBD1. Germline V gene data show CDR1 as SEHNR and CDR2 as FQNEAQ (reference sequence). The CDR3 has 16 amino acids. Germline trimming cut 1 base from V and 1 base from J; bases unmatched to any gene: 4. The DNA of the CDR3 is TGTGCCAGCAGCTTAGTACGGGGACAGGGCACAGATACGCAGTATTTT. Translating it yields CASSLVRGQGTDTQYF.

This sequence joins TRBV6-6 and TRBJ2-7; D might be TRBD2 (5 bases). The ends were cut back, 4 bases at V and 6 bases at J, with 13 bases in the middle. Germline CDR1 reads MNHNY; CDR2 reads SVGAGI (reference sequence). There are 13 residues in the CDR3. This CDR3 reads CASSSLEGLEQYF. The CDR3 DNA is TGTGCCAGCAGTTCACTAGAGGGTCTCGAGCAGTACTTC.

V and J are TRBV11-2 and TRBJ2-1; 10 positions agree with TRBD2. The length of the CDR3 is 17 residues. V was pared by 5 bases and J by 3 bases, with 10 bases of the junction left unmatched. The germline gives CDR1 SGHAT, CDR2 FQNNGV. The DNA of the CDR3 is TGTGCCAGCAGCCCCACTGCTAGCGGGGGCTTCTACAATGAGCAGTTCTTC. Translated: CASSPTASGGFYNEQFF.